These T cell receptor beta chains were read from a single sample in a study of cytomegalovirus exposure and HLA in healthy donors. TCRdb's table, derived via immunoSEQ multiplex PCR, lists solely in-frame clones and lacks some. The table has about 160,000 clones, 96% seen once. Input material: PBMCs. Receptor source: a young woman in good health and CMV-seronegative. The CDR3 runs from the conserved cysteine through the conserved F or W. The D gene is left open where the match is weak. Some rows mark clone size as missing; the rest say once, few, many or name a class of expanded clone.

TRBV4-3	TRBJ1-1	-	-	TGCGCCAGCAGCCAAGACACAGGGTATACTGAAGCTTTCTTT	CASSQDTGYTEAFF
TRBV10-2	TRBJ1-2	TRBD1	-	TGCGCCAGCAGTGATCCACAGGGGGCTAACTATGGCTACACCTTC	CASSDPQGANYGYTF
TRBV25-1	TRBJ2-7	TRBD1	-	TGTGCCAGCAGTGAAGACAGGGGGGCCGACTACGAGCAGTACTTC	CASSEDRGADYEQYF
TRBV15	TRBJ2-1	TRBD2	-	TGTGCCACCAGAGGGACTAGCGGGGGTTGGGAGCAGTTCTTC	CATRGTSGGWEQFF
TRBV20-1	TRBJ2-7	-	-	TGCAGTGCTGGGCGGGACGAGCAGTACTTC	CSAGRDEQYF
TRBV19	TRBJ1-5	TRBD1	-	TGTGCCTCTAAACTGGCTGGGACAGTCAATCAGCCCCAGCATTTT	CASKLAGTVNQPQHF
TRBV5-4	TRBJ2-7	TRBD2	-	TGTGCCAGCAGCTTGCGCGGGGGGGCCTACGAGCAGTACTTC	CASSLRGGAYEQYF
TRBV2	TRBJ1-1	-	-	TGTGCCAACACCTGGGGCCCTATGGGTTTAACTGAAGCTTTCTTT	CANTWGPMGLTEAFF
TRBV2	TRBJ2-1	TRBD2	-	TGTGCCAGCAAGGGACTAGGGGGATTCAATGAGCAGTTCTTC	CASKGLGGFNEQFF
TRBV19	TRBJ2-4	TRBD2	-	TGTGCCAGTGGACAAGCGGGGAGAGGGGCCAAAAACATTCAGTACTTC	CASGQAGRGAKNIQYF
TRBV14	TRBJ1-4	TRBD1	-	TGTGCCAGCAGCCAAGGGGACAGGGGGCGTGAAAAACTGTTTTTT	CASSQGDRGREKLFF
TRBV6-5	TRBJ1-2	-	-	TGTGCCAGCAGAAACAGGGAGAACTATGGAGGCTACACCTTC	CASRNRENYGGYTF
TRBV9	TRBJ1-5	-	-	TGTGCCAGCCGGGTGGGTAGCAATCAGCCCCAGCATTTT	CASRVGSNQPQHF
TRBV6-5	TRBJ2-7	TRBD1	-	TGTGCCAGCAGCAGGGACAGCTACGAGCAGTACTTC	CASSRDSYEQYF
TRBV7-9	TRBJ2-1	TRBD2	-	TGTGCCAGCAGCTTAGAGCTAGCGGGGGGGCGTGAGCAGTTCTTC	CASSLELAGGREQFF
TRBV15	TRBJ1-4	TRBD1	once	TGTGCCACCAGCAGAGGGGACAGTGCAACTAATGAAAAACTGTTTTTT	CATSRGDSATNEKLFF
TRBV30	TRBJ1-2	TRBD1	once	TGTGCCTGGATCGGGACAGGGGGCGGCTATGGCTACACCTTC	CAWIGTGGGYGYTF
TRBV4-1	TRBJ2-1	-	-	TGCGCCAGCAGCCAAGATGGGGGCGCGTATAATGAGCAGTTCTTC	CASSQDGGAYNEQFF
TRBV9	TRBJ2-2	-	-	TGTGCCAGCAGCCCTCCGGGGAGAACCGGGGAGCTGTTTTTT	CASSPPGRTGELFF
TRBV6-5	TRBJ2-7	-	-	TGTGCCAGCAGTTGGGACTCCCCCTACGAGCAGTACTTC	CASSWDSPYEQYF
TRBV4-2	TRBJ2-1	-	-	TGTGCCAGCAGCCAAGGACAAGGGGGGGGCAATGAGCAGTTCTTC	CASSQGQGGGNEQFF
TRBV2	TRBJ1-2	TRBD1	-	TGTGCCAGCACCGGGGACAGGGACTATGGCTACACCTTC	CASTGDRDYGYTF
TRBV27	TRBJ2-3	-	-	TGTGCCAGCAGTACTTGGACTAGCACAGATACGCAGTATTTT	CASSTWTSTDTQYF
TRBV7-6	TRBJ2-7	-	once	TGTGCCAGCAGCCCCATCGGTCCGAGGGAGCAGTACTTC	CASSPIGPREQYF
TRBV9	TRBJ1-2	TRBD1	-	TGTGCCAGCAGCGTAGCCCAGGACAGGGGGGTCTTCTATGGCTACACCTTC	CASSVAQDRGVFYGYTF